The clone carrying this T cell receptor beta chain was recorded once. The data were obtained in a study of blood T cell repertoires in COVID-19. Study-level information: In each case, the material was cDNA or gDNA derived from T cells, B-cell-depleted T cells, or PBMCs.

V gave up 1 base and J gave up 4 bases; unmatched junction bases: 3. This CDR3 is built from 16 residues. Germline CDR1 reads SGHTA; CDR2 reads FQGNSA. Only in-frame clones appear in the TCRdb table, and some are missing; sequencing was by immunoSEQ multiplex PCR. The sample holds 150,000 or so clones, about 81% seen once. The V gene is TRBV7-2, the J gene TRBJ2-1; TRBD2 aligns across 11 bases. The receptor was derived from a woman in her seventies with acute or convalescent COVID-19. Input material: peripheral blood. The CDR3 DNA sequence: TGTGCCAGCAGCTTAGAGGGGACTAGCGGTTACAATGAGCAGTTCTTC. This codes for CASSLEGTSGYNEQFF.